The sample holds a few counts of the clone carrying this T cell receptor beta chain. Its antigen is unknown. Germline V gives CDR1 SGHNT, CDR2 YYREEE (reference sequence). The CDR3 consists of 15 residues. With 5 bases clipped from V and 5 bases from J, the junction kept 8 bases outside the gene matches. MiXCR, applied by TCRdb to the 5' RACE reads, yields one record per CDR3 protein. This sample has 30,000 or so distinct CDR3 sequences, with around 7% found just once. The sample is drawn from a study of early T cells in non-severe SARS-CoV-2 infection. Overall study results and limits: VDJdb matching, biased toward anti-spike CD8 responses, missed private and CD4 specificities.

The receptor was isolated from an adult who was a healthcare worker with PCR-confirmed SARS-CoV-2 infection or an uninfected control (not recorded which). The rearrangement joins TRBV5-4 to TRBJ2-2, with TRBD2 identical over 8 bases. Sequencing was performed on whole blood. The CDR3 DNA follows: TGTGCCAGCAGTCCGATTAGCGGGAATACCGGGGAGCTGTTTTTT. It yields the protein CASSPISGNTGELFF. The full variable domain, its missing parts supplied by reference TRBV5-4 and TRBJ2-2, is ETGVTQSPTHLIKTRGQQVTLRCSSQSGHNTVSWYQQALGQGPQFIFQYYREEENGRGNFPPRFSGLQFPNYSSELNVNALELDDSALYLCASSPISGNTGELFFGEGSRLTVL.